A single sample is the source of the 14 T cell receptor beta chains below, sequenced in a study of T cells in localized non-small cell lung cancer. The data were produced by immunoSEQ multiplex PCR, yet TCRdb's version contains in-frame clones alone and is incomplete. This table holds some 50,000 clones, about 76% found once. Sequencing used peripheral blood mononuclear cells, obtained before any cancer treatment. These receptors were taken from a man aged 35 to 69 with stage III lung adenocarcinoma.

The chain recombines TRBV10-1 with TRBJ1-2; perhaps TRBD1 as D (5 bases). Germline V gene data show CDR1 as WNHNN and CDR2 as SYGVQD (reference sequence). The CDR3 has 17 amino acids. The V end was cut by 1 base, the J end by 0 bases, with 15 bases between. CDR3 in DNA: TGCGCCAGCAGTGAGTGGGGGTCAGCAGAGCCTAACTATGGCTACACCTTC. Translating it yields CASSEWGSAEPNYGYTF.

The rearrangement links TRBV5-4 to TRBJ2-3; D might be TRBD1 (5 bases). V was clipped by 2 bases and J by 1 base, with 8 bases between them. The length of the CDR3 is 14 residues. Germline assignment: CDR1 SGHNT and CDR2 YYREEE (reference sequence). The CDR3 nucleotides are TGTGCCAGCAGCTTTGACAGTGGCACAGATACGCAGTATTTT. Its translation is CASSFDSGTDTQYF.

This clone was counted a single time. The chain employs TRBV9 and TRBJ2-7, with TRBD2 matching 10 bases. This CDR3 spans 14 amino acids. The germline CDR1 and CDR2 sequences are SGDLS and YYNGEE. J was trimmed by 0 bases and V by 4 bases; bases with no gene match: 1. CDR3 amino acids: CASSPSGGSYEQYF. As DNA, the CDR3 is TGTGCCAGCAGCCCTAGCGGGGGCTCCTACGAGCAGTACTTC.

This chain joins TRBV2 and TRBJ2-1; D is uncertain. Germline V gene data show CDR1 as SNHLY and CDR2 as FYNNEI. V lost 5 bases and J lost 9, with 23 bases in between. The CDR3 consists of 16 residues. The DNA of the CDR3 is TGTGCCAGCAGTCTCTTCTTTGGTCAGGTATCTCCTGAGCAGTTCTTC. Protein sequence: CASSLFFGQVSPEQFF. The entire variable domain, with the rest obtained from reference TRBV2 and TRBJ2-1, is as follows: EPEVTQTPSHQVTQMGQEVILRCVPISNHLYFYWYRQILGQKVEFLVSFYNNEISEKSEIFDDQFSVERPDGSNFTLKIRSTKLEDSAMYFCASSLFFGQVSPEQFFGPGTRLTVL.

This clone was picked up a small number of times. The V call is TRBV27, the J call TRBJ1-4; perhaps TRBD1 as D (5 bases). The CDR3 has 15 residues. Trimming left V 3 bases short and J 11 bases short, with 19 bases between. Looked up from germline, CDR1 is MNHEY and CDR2 is SMNVEV (reference sequence). The CDR3 protein is CASSFRQGFLGKLFF. DNA for the CDR3: TGTGCCAGCAGTTTCCGGCAGGGATTCTTAGGGAAACTGTTTTTT.

The chain carries TRBV19 and TRBJ2-1, with D uncertain. The CDR3 sequence is 13 residues long. Trimming cost V 5 bases and J 7 bases, with 12 bases left between them. Germline V gene lookup returns CDR1 LNHDA and CDR2 SQIVND (reference sequence). CDR3 residues: CASSSFSSNEQFF. In nucleotides, the CDR3 is TGTGCCAGTAGTTCCTTTTCGTCTAATGAGCAGTTCTTC.

V and J are TRBV19 and TRBJ2-3; TRBD2 aligns across 9 bases. V lost 5 bases and J lost 6; bases outside the gene matches: 12. This CDR3 spans 16 amino acids. The germline V gene encodes CDR1 LNHDA and CDR2 SQIVND (reference sequence). The CDR3 is CASSRGRASGEDTQYF. The CDR3 region has the DNA TGTGCCAGTAGTCGGGGTCGGGCTAGCGGGGAGGATACGCAGTATTTT.

This chain links TRBV5-6 with TRBJ2-2; D possibly corresponds to TRBD1 (6 bases). The CDR3 consists of 15 residues. V was trimmed by 2 bases and J by 1 base, leaving 9 bases between them. The V gene's germline CDR1 is SGHDT and CDR2 YYEEEE. The CDR3 DNA is TGTGCCAGCAGCTTCTACAGGGTGAACACCGGGGAGCTGTTTTTT. Protein product: CASSFYRVNTGELFF. The full variable domain, with the rest looked up from reference TRBV5-6 and TRBJ2-2, is DAGVTQSPTHLIKTRGQQVTLRCSPKSGHDTVSWYQQALGQGPQFIFQYYEEEERQRGNFPDRFSGHQFPNYSSELNVNALLLGDSALYLCASSFYRVNTGELFFGEGSRLTVL.

In its sample, this clone was seen once. The rearrangement uses TRBV5-1 and TRBJ2-5; 11 bases fit TRBD2. The V and J ends lost 4 bases and 3 bases, in that order; junction bases with no gene match: 8. The CDR3 sequence is 16 residues long. CDR1 is SGHRS, CDR2 YFSETQ, per germline. CDR3 region: CASSPHSGGAEETQYF. In nucleotides, the CDR3 is TGCGCCAGCAGCCCCCATAGCGGGGGGGCGGAAGAGACCCAGTACTTC.

V and J are TRBV5-1 and TRBJ1-6; D is possibly TRBD1 (5 bases). The CDR3 is 15 amino acids. Germline CDR1 reads SGHRS; CDR2 reads YFSETQ. Deletions cut 4 bases from V and 7 bases from J, with 15 bases between. In nucleotides, the CDR3 is TGCGCCAGCAGCAGGAGAGACGGGGGAAATTCACCCCTCCACTTT. Translated, it gives CASSRRDGGNSPLHF.

The chain has TRBV6-1 and TRBJ1-1; D not resolved. Per germline, CDR1 MNHNS and CDR2 SASEGT. V lost 6 bases to trimming and J lost 5 bases, with 10 bases between them. This CDR3 comprises 12 residues. The CDR3, as DNA: TGTGCCAGCAGCTTGACGCGGACTGAAGCTTTCTTT. This codes for CASSLTRTEAFF.

This chain links TRBV5-1 with TRBJ2-3; no clear D. Trimming took 3 bases from V and 5 from J, leaving 10 bases between them. This CDR3 is 13 amino acids long. CDR1 and CDR2 from the germline V gene are SGHRS and YFSETQ. The CDR3 spells CASSSSGGDTQYF. Here the CDR3 DNA reads TGCGCCAGCAGCTCCTCAGGCGGAGATACGCAGTATTTT. The full variable domain, with the rest looked up from reference TRBV5-1 and TRBJ2-3, is KAGVTQTPRYLIKTRGQQVTLSCSPISGHRSVSWYQQTPGQGLQFLFEYFSETQRNKGNFPGRFSGRQFSNSRSEMNVSTLELGDSALYLCASSSSGGDTQYFGPGTRLTVL.

The V and J genes are TRBV29-1 and TRBJ2-7; tentative D call: TRBD1 (6 bases). Germline-derived CDR1 and CDR2 are SQVTM and ANQGSEA. Trimming removed 4 bases from V and 0 bases from J, with 13 bases in between. This CDR3 has 14 residues. The CDR3 loop is CSVAGDTRSYEQYF. The DNA for the CDR3 is TGCAGCGTTGCTGGGGACACCCGCTCCTACGAGCAGTACTTC.

This clone occurred once. This chain uses TRBV10-3 with TRBJ2-1; 8 bases agree with TRBD2. V gave up 5 bases and J gave up 6 bases; unmatched junction bases: 6. From germline, CDR1 is ENHRY and CDR2 SYGVKD. The CDR3 sequence is 14 residues long. The CDR3 here is CAISPTSEGNEQFF. DNA of the CDR3: TGTGCCATCAGTCCGACTAGCGAAGGCAATGAGCAGTTCTTC.